Listed below are T cell receptor beta chains from one sample, sequenced in a study of T cells after yellow fever vaccination. TCRdb reanalysed the 5' RACE reads using MiXCR and keeps one entry per CDR3 protein. The sample carries approximately 90,000 distinct CDR3 sequences, around 5.8% recorded once. Material: CD8+ T cells sorted from PBMCs, obtained 10 days after the yellow fever booster vaccination. These receptors originate from a young man who received the YFV17D yellow fever vaccine. CDR3s include the opening cysteine and the closing phenylalanine or tryptophan. Fields, in order: J gene, V gene, D gene, clone size, CDR3 protein, CDR3 DNA. A D gene is named only where the DNA matches it firmly. A row's size may be missing; if present it is once, few, many or a size class.

>TRBJ1-2|TRBV14|.|few
CASSLQPWGYTF
TGTGCCAGCAGTCTACAGCCGTGGGGCTACACCTTC
>TRBJ1-1|TRBV29-1|.|.
CSTGPRDTEAFF
TGCAGCACCGGGCCACGGGACACTGAAGCTTTCTTT
>TRBJ2-1|TRBV13|.|.
CASSRFRGANEQFF
TGTGCCAGCAGCCGTTTCAGGGGAGCCAATGAGCAGTTCTTC
>TRBJ2-3|TRBV15|.|many
CATSRRVTDTQYF
TGTGCCACCAGCAGACGGGTTACAGATACGCAGTATTTT
>TRBJ1-5|TRBV15|.|.
CATAKSNQPQHF
TGTGCCACCGCAAAAAGCAATCAGCCCCAGCATTTT
>TRBJ1-1|TRBV12-3/TRBV12-4|.|few
CASGNTVGTEAFF
TGTGCCAGCGGAAACACGGTCGGCACTGAAGCTTTCTTT
>TRBJ1-2|TRBV12-3/TRBV12-4|.|.
CASSGIWGYTF
TGTGCCAGCAGTGGGATCTGGGGCTACACCTTC
>TRBJ1-1|TRBV19|.|few
CASSPGTFRTEAFF
TGTGCCAGTAGTCCCGGGACATTTCGTACTGAAGCTTTCTTT
>TRBJ2-7|TRBV5-4|.|.
CASNLGGVGYEQYF
TGTGCCAGCAACCTCGGAGGGGTCGGGTACGAGCAGTACTTC
>TRBJ1-6|TRBV11-2|TRBD1|few
CASSPDREEWSYNSPLHF
TGTGCCAGCAGCCCCGACAGGGAGGAATGGTCCTATAATTCACCCCTCCACTTT
>TRBJ2-7|TRBV27|.|.
CASSFSAGREQYF
TGTGCCAGCAGTTTCTCGGCAGGGCGTGAGCAGTACTTC
>TRBJ2-5|TRBV5-1|.|.
CASSLASPGTGYSGGQETQYF
TGCGCCAGCAGCTTGGCGTCCCCCGGGACAGGGTATAGCGGGGGGCAAGAGACCCAGTACTTC
>TRBJ1-5|TRBV7-2|.|many
CASSLYGADQPQHF
TGTGCCAGCAGCTTATACGGGGCGGATCAGCCCCAGCATTTT
>TRBJ2-7|TRBV10-3|.|many
CAISDPDHSSYEQYF
TGTGCCATCAGTGATCCGGACCATAGCTCCTACGAGCAGTACTTC
>TRBJ1-1|TRBV5-1|.|.
CASSLATVGEAEAFF
TGCGCCAGCAGCTTGGCCACGGTAGGGGAGGCTGAAGCTTTCTTT
>TRBJ2-2|TRBV6-5|.|many
CASLTSGSTGELFF
TGTGCCAGCTTAACTAGTGGGAGCACCGGGGAGCTGTTTTTT
>TRBJ2-2|TRBV11-2|TRBD1|few
CASSIPGTGDTGELFF
TGTGCCAGCAGCATTCCCGGGACAGGGGACACCGGGGAGCTGTTTTTT
>TRBJ1-4|TRBV7-9|.|few
CASSPRRETNEKLFF
TGTGCCAGCAGCCCTCGACGGGAGACGAATGAAAAACTGTTTTTT
>TRBJ2-1|TRBV12-3/TRBV12-4|.|few
CASSLFFGGAYNEQFF
TGTGCCAGCAGTTTATTCTTCGGGGGCGCCTACAATGAGCAGTTCTTC
>TRBJ1-1|TRBV7-2|TRBD1|few
CASSLLTGPTEAFF
TGTGCCAGCAGCTTATTGACAGGGCCCACTGAAGCTTTCTTT
>TRBJ2-3|TRBV7-3|TRBD1|.
CASSSRQGSPTDTQYF
TGTGCCAGCAGCTCCCGACAGGGGTCTCCGACAGATACGCAGTATTTT
>TRBJ1-3|TRBV5-6|.|many
CASSLEGSGNTIYF
TGTGCCAGCAGCTTGGAAGGGTCTGGAAACACCATATATTTT
>TRBJ2-1|TRBV7-9|TRBD1|few
CASSADRVTYNEQFF
TGTGCCAGCAGCGCGGACAGGGTTACCTACAATGAGCAGTTCTTC
>TRBJ2-7|TRBV7-9|.|many
CASSLDRSYEQYF
TGTGCCAGCAGCTTAGACAGATCCTACGAGCAGTACTTC
>TRBJ2-5|TRBV7-6|.|many
CASSLQGRGQETQYF
TGTGCCAGCAGCTTACAGGGACGTGGACAAGAGACCCAGTACTTC
>TRBJ2-5|TRBV7-2|.|few
CASSKWRWTTLGQETQYF
TGTGCCAGCAGTAAATGGAGGTGGACTACCCTAGGGCAAGAGACCCAGTACTTC
>TRBJ2-7|TRBV29-1|.|many
CSVESSGDYEQYF
TGCAGCGTTGAATCCTCGGGGGACTACGAGCAGTACTTC
>TRBJ2-1|TRBV3-1|.|few
CASSHSTGSGGVNNEQFF
TGTGCCAGCAGCCATAGCACCGGCTCTGGCGGGGTAAACAATGAGCAGTTCTTC
>TRBJ2-1|TRBV20-1|TRBD2|many
CSADPGLAHNEQFF
TGCAGTGCTGACCCGGGACTAGCCCACAATGAGCAGTTCTTC
>TRBJ1-2|TRBV29-1|.|few
CSVHNGNYGYTF
TGCAGCGTTCATAACGGCAACTATGGCTACACCTTC
>TRBJ2-1|TRBV4-1|.|many
CASSQESRTSDEQFF
TGCGCCAGCAGCCAAGAATCACGGACAAGTGATGAGCAGTTCTTC
>TRBJ2-1|TRBV29-1|.|many
CSVEGFGGSLHNEQFF
TGCAGCGTTGAGGGATTTGGGGGGTCCCTCCACAATGAGCAGTTCTTC
>TRBJ2-7|TRBV9|TRBD2|few
CASSVLSGGRYEQYF
TGTGCCAGCAGCGTTCTTAGCGGGGGACGCTACGAGCAGTACTTC
>TRBJ2-5|TRBV27|TRBD1|many
CASRGTGGNGETQYF
TGTGCCAGCAGAGGGACAGGGGGCAATGGAGAGACCCAGTACTTC
>TRBJ1-4|TRBV5-6|TRBD1|many
CASSLLQGAANEKLFF
TGTGCCAGCAGCCTACTACAGGGGGCAGCTAATGAAAAACTGTTTTTT
>TRBJ2-3|TRBV5-5|TRBD1|few
CASSPTGRPDTQYF
TGTGCCAGCAGCCCGACAGGGCGTCCAGATACGCAGTATTTT
>TRBJ2-7|TRBV5-1|.|few
CASSLGQGATYEQYF
TGCGCCAGCAGCTTGGGTCAGGGTGCGACCTACGAGCAGTACTTC
>TRBJ2-5|TRBV3-1|.|many
CASSKRGETQYF
TGTGCCAGCAGCAAGAGAGGGGAGACCCAGTACTTC
>TRBJ2-1|TRBV5-1|TRBD2|few
CASSYPQGLVYNEQFF
TGCGCCAGCAGCTATCCCCAGGGACTAGTTTACAATGAGCAGTTCTTC
>TRBJ2-1|TRBV7-9|.|few
CASSLDSRLAEQFF
TGTGCCAGCAGCTTAGACTCCAGGCTCGCTGAGCAGTTCTTC
>TRBJ1-1|TRBV11-2|.|.
CASSLVARTEAFF
TGTGCCAGCAGCTTAGTGGCTCGGACTGAAGCTTTCTTT
>TRBJ2-3|TRBV5-1|.|few
CASSSPLERAGDTQYF
TGCGCCAGCAGCTCCCCTCTAGAAAGGGCCGGAGATACGCAGTATTTT
>TRBJ2-1|TRBV7-9|.|many
CASSLLQGFHNEQFF
TGTGCCAGCAGCTTGCTGCAGGGTTTTCACAATGAGCAGTTCTTC